This TCR beta chain was observed in a study of T cells and Merkel cell carcinoma outcomes. Overall study findings and caveats: Repertoire plus T-cell density reportedly predicted Merkel cell carcinoma outcomes.

Data came from immunoSEQ multiplex PCR; TCRdb stores just in-frame clones and leaves some out. The sample has around 4,500 clones; roughly 92% are singletons. Germline V gene lookup returns CDR1 KGHSH and CDR2 LQKENI. This CDR3 is 12 amino acids long. V lost 5 bases, J lost 1 base, and 5 bases lay in between. Of note for this clone: Its antigen is undetermined.

This TCR came from a human donor with Merkel cell carcinoma. The sequenced material came from tumor tissue from Merkel cell carcinoma. V is TRBV18 and J is TRBJ1-1, with no clear D. The CDR3 nucleotides read TGTGCCAGCTCATTAGGGAACACTGAAGCTTTCTTT. Translation gives CASSLGNTEAFF.